One and the same sample provided the 8 T cell receptor beta chains below, sequenced in a study of T cells in localized non-small cell lung cancer (dated by TCRdb to 2018 to 2020). The receptor library was made with the immunoSEQ multiplex PCR assay. In its TCRdb copy, this immuneACCESS table keeps in-frame sequences only and misses some clones. Where compared with another copy, unresolved V genes explain less than half of these, and the others have no known cause. The sample data list tens of thousands of clones, and 81% of these were observed just once. The ten biggest clones cover around 4.6% of the sample. The sequencing here drew on PBMCs, taken before any cancer treatment. These receptors were obtained from a man aged 40 to 70 with stage II lung adenocarcinoma.

The V gene is TRBV5-1, the J gene TRBJ2-2; TRBD2 might be the D (6 bases). The CDR3 has 14 residues. Germline CDR1 and CDR2: SGHRS and YFSETQ. V dropped 7 bases and J dropped 4 bases, with 14 bases sitting between them. In nucleotides, the CDR3 is TGCGCCAGCTGGGGAGGCGATGTCACCGGGGAGCTGTTTTTT. Its translation is CASWGGDVTGELFF.

CDR3 protein: CSVATGTVNTEAFF. The CDR3 DNA follows: TGCAGCGTCGCTACTGGGACCGTTAACACTGAAGCTTTCTTT. The chain has TRBV29-1 and TRBJ1-1, with D possibly TRBD1 on 5 matching bases. V lost 6 bases to trimming and J lost 2 bases, with 16 bases between them. This CDR3 has 14 amino acids. Looked up from germline, CDR1 is SQVTM and CDR2 is ANQGSEA.

V usage is TRBV7-9 and J usage is TRBJ1-4; D is possibly TRBD1 (5 bases). Trimming removed 5 bases from V and 4 bases from J, with 14 bases in between. The germline CDR1 and CDR2 sequences are SEHNR and FQNEAQ (reference sequence). This CDR3 contains 15 residues. CDR3 protein: CASSPRDGSNEKLFF. The CDR3 nucleotides are TGTGCCAGCAGCCCCCGGGACGGCAGTAATGAAAAACTGTTTTTT.

J is TRBJ1-1 and V is TRBV4-1, with D perhaps TRBD1 (5 bases). The germline V gene encodes CDR1 MGHRA and CDR2 YSYEKL. This CDR3 region has 15 residues. Trimming took 0 bases from V and 0 from J, leaving 8 bases between them. CDR3 sequence: CASSQEAGMNTEAFF. CDR3 nucleotide sequence: TGCGCCAGCAGCCAAGAGGCAGGGATGAACACTGAAGCTTTCTTT.

The chain employs TRBV9 and TRBJ2-3; D call uncertain. The CDR3 totals 13 residues. Germline V gene data show CDR1 as SGDLS and CDR2 as YYNGEE. V lost 4 bases and J 5 bases, leaving 11 bases between the germline ends. CDR3 sequence reads: CASSTSRIDTQYF. CDR3 bases: TGTGCCAGCAGCACTTCACGTATAGATACGCAGTATTTT.

The chain has TRBV30 and TRBJ2-6, with D uncertain. CDR1 is GTSNPN and CDR2 is SVGIG in the germline V gene (reference sequence). The V end lost 0 bases, the J end lost 2 bases, and 8 bases lay between the germline ends. The CDR3 spans 15 residues. CDR3 amino acids: CAWSVRRTGANVLTF. As DNA, the CDR3 is TGTGCCTGGAGTGTAAGGCGCACTGGGGCCAACGTCCTGACTTTC.

V gene TRBV29-1 combines with J gene TRBJ2-7, with 12 bases aligning to TRBD1. Germline V gene lookup returns CDR1 SQVTM and CDR2 ANQGSEA. The CDR3 covers 15 residues. The trim removed 5 bases at V and 7 bases at J, leaving 12 bases unmatched. The CDR3 reads CSVKQVGQGAQEQYF. The CDR3 DNA reads as TGCAGCGTTAAGCAGGTGGGACAGGGGGCGCAGGAGCAGTACTTC.

The chain links TRBV6-5 to TRBJ1-2, with D hard to call. Trimming pared 5 bases from V and 4 bases from J, leaving 14 bases between. This CDR3 has 14 residues. Germline V gene lookup returns CDR1 MNHEY and CDR2 SVGAGI. The CDR3 DNA reads TGTGCCAGCAGTCTCGGCGGAGGGTTCTATGGCTACACCTTC. The encoded protein is CASSLGGGFYGYTF.